The present T cell receptor beta chain was sequenced within a study of CD8 T cells in ankylosing spondylitis. This clonotype was counted at least ten times. Its target is not known. TCRdb re-called the 5' RACE reads with MiXCR, one entry per CDR3 protein. The table has about 130,000 distinct CDR3 sequences, 6.5% to 9% seen once; the top ten hold 10% to 15%. Regarding the study as a whole: Some motif variants had been reported before (in reactive arthritis synovial fluid and blood). As for the disease-linked clones, they showed a CD8+ phenotype and occurred at relatively low frequencies in peripheral blood.

Losses at the gene ends were 2 bases for V and 4 bases for J; bases not matched to a gene: 16. From germline, CDR1 is SGHVS and CDR2 FNYEAQ. The CDR3 loop spans 19 amino acids. The chain is built from TRBV7-6 and TRBJ2-2, with 7 bases lining up with TRBD1. The sample consisted of blood, either unsorted or a sorted T cell fraction (not recorded which). The receptor was derived from a male donor with ankylosing spondylitis or in good health (not recorded which). The CDR3 region is CASSLRWRPGQSSTGELFF. The DNA of the CDR3 is TGTGCCAGCAGCTTACGTTGGAGACCGGGACAGAGTTCCACCGGGGAGCTGTTTTTT.